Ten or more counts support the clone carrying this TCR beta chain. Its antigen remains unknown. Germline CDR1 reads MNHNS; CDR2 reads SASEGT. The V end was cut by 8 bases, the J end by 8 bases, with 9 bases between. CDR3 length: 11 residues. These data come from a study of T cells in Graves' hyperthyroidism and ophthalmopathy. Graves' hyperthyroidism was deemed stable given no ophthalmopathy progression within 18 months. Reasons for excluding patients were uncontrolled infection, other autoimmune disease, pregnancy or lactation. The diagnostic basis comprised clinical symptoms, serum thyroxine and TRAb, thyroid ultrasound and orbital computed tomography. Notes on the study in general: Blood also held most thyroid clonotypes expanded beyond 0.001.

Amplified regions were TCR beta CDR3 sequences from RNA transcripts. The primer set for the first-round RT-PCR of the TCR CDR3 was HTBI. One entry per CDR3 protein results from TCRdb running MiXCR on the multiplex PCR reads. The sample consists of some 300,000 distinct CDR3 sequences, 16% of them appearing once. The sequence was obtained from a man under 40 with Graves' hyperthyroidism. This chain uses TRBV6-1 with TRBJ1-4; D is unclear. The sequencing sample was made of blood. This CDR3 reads CASGESEKLFF. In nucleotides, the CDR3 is TGTGCCAGCGGGGAGTCAGAAAAACTGTTTTTT.